This is a list of T cell receptor beta chains from one sample in a study of Graves' ophthalmopathy and Graves' hyperthyroidism. TCRdb used MiXCR to reprocess the multiplex PCR reads, holding one entry per CDR3 protein. The sample has under 250,000 distinct CDR3 sequences, around a fifth seen once; the top ten hold approximately 40%. The specimen sequenced was peripheral blood. All receptors derive from a woman in her forties or fifties with Graves' ophthalmopathy. The CDR3 runs from the conserved cysteine through the conserved F or W. A D gene is named only where the DNA matches it firmly. Only some rows state a clone size, as once, few, many or a class for expanded clones.

size: many; J: TRBJ2-2; V: TRBV6-1; D: TRBD1; DNA: TGTGCCAGCTTGGGACAGGGGGCCGGGGAGCTGTTTTTT; CDR3: CASLGQGAGELFF
size: many; J: TRBJ2-3; V: TRBV4-1; D: NA; DNA: TGCGCCAGCAGCCAAGGGGGACCACCCACAGATACGCAGTATTTT; CDR3: CASSQGGPPTDTQYF
size: many; J: TRBJ2-7; V: TRBV7-3; D: TRBD2; DNA: TGTGCCAGCAGTCGTCTGGGGGGGAGCTCCTACGAGCAGTACTTC; CDR3: CASSRLGGSSYEQYF
size: many; J: TRBJ2-7; V: TRBV13; D: NA; DNA: TGTGCCAGCAGCCCCCAGAATTTGGTCTACGAGCAGTACTTC; CDR3: CASSPQNLVYEQYF
size: many; J: TRBJ1-2; V: TRBV9; D: NA; DNA: TGTGCCAGCTGGGGGGACGGGATTGGCTACACCTTC; CDR3: CASWGDGIGYTF
size: NA; J: TRBJ1-5; V: TRBV6-2/TRBV6-3; D: NA; DNA: TGTGCCACGGGGGCCAATCAGCCCCAGCATTTT; CDR3: CATGANQPQHF
size: many; J: TRBJ1-1; V: TRBV2; D: NA; DNA: TGTGCCAGCTCCTTACGGATCTCTACACCCGAAGCTTTCTTT; CDR3: CASSLRISTPEAFF
size: few; J: TRBJ2-5; V: TRBV27; D: NA; DNA: TGTGCCAGCAGGCCCGGGCCGGGCAGGGAGACCCAGTACTTC; CDR3: CASRPGPGRETQYF
size: many; J: TRBJ2-5; V: TRBV14; D: NA; DNA: TGTGCCAGCAGCCAAGATCGACAGGCTTTATTACAAGAGACCCAGTACTTC; CDR3: CASSQDRQALLQETQYF
size: NA; J: TRBJ1-3; V: TRBV28; D: NA; DNA: TGTGCCAGCACAAGGGGCCAGGTATCTGGAAACACCATATATTTT; CDR3: CASTRGQVSGNTIYF
size: NA; J: TRBJ2-5; V: TRBV12-3/TRBV12-4; D: NA; DNA: TGTGCCAGCAGTCTAGAGGCATATGGGACCCAGTACTTC; CDR3: CASSLEAYGTQYF
size: many; J: TRBJ2-3; V: TRBV2; D: TRBD2; DNA: TGTGCCAGCAGTGGGTATGCGAGCGGGAGGGAGACAGATACGCAGTATTTT; CDR3: CASSGYASGRETDTQYF
size: many; J: TRBJ1-1; V: TRBV20-1; D: TRBD1; DNA: TGCAGTGCCTCGACAGGGGGATATCTGAACACTGAAGCTTTCTTT; CDR3: CSASTGGYLNTEAFF
size: many; J: TRBJ1-1; V: TRBV11-2; D: NA; DNA: TGTGCCAGCAGCTTTAGAAGTCTCCGGGGCACTGAAGCTTTCTTT; CDR3: CASSFRSLRGTEAFF
size: NA; J: TRBJ2-7; V: TRBV28; D: NA; DNA: TGTGCCAGCAGTTCCCTCCTAGAGTGGCAGTACTTC; CDR3: CASSSLLEWQYF
size: few; J: TRBJ1-1; V: TRBV20-1; D: NA; DNA: TGCAGTGTGGTCAGGGTAGAGGTGAACACTGAAGCTTTCTTT; CDR3: CSVVRVEVNTEAFF
size: many; J: TRBJ1-5; V: TRBV7-9; D: NA; DNA: TGTGCCAGCAGCTTAGAGGGGCCCAGTCAGCCCCAGCATTTT; CDR3: CASSLEGPSQPQHF
size: many; J: TRBJ2-2; V: TRBV28; D: NA; DNA: TGTGCCAGCAGTTTATGGCGGACGAACACCGGGGAGCTGTTTTTT; CDR3: CASSLWRTNTGELFF
size: few; J: TRBJ2-2; V: TRBV27; D: NA; DNA: TGTGCCAGCAGTCCGGTCGAGGGCACCGGGGAGCTGTTTTTT; CDR3: CASSPVEGTGELFF
size: many; J: TRBJ2-7; V: TRBV7-2; D: TRBD2; DNA: TGTGCCAGCAGCTTAGACGGGAGGCTAGCGGGCGAGCAGTACTTC; CDR3: CASSLDGRLAGEQYF
size: many; J: TRBJ2-7; V: TRBV30; D: NA; DNA: TGTGCCTGGAGGACAGTGTCCTACGAGCAGTACTTC; CDR3: CAWRTVSYEQYF
size: many; J: TRBJ1-5; V: TRBV6-1; D: NA; DNA: TGTGCCAGTAGTCGGGGGCAGAGTCAGCCCCAGCATTTT; CDR3: CASSRGQSQPQHF
size: many; J: TRBJ2-2; V: TRBV6-2/TRBV6-3; D: NA; DNA: TGTGCCAGCAGTCCAACCTCGACCGGGGAGCTGTTTTTT; CDR3: CASSPTSTGELFF
size: many; J: TRBJ1-3; V: TRBV6-1; D: NA; DNA: TGTGCCAGCAGTGACAAACAGAGCTCTGGAAACACCATATATTTT; CDR3: CASSDKQSSGNTIYF
size: many; J: TRBJ2-5; V: TRBV29-1; D: NA; DNA: TGCAGCGTTGAGGAGTTAGGAGAGACCCAGTACTTC; CDR3: CSVEELGETQYF
size: many; J: TRBJ1-6; V: TRBV10-2; D: TRBD1; DNA: TGCGCCAGCAGTGACCCTGGGACAGGGCGGACACCCCTCCACTTT; CDR3: CASSDPGTGRTPLHF
size: many; J: TRBJ2-5; V: TRBV24-1; D: NA; DNA: TGTGCCACACAGGACGGGGAGACCCAGTACTTC; CDR3: CATQDGETQYF
size: NA; J: TRBJ1-2; V: TRBV27; D: TRBD1; DNA: TGTGCCAGCAGTTCGACAGGGGCCTGGATCCCCGTCTATGGCTACACCTTC; CDR3: CASSSTGAWIPVYGYTF
size: NA; J: TRBJ1-1; V: TRBV5-1; D: TRBD1; DNA: TGCGCCAGCAGCTTGGAGGGACAGGGGGGAACTGAAGCTTTCTTT; CDR3: CASSLEGQGGTEAFF
size: many; J: TRBJ2-7; V: TRBV11-2; D: TRBD2; DNA: TGTGCCAGCAGCCGGGGGGGGTCACGGGGTTCCGAGCAGTACTTC; CDR3: CASSRGGSRGSEQYF
size: few; J: TRBJ2-2; V: TRBV5-1; D: TRBD1; DNA: TGCGCCAGCAGCTACAGGGGGGAGAACACCGGGGAGCTGTTTTTT; CDR3: CASSYRGENTGELFF
size: many; J: TRBJ2-7; V: TRBV6-5; D: NA; DNA: TGTGCCAGCAAACAACGCTACGAGCAGTACTTC; CDR3: CASKQRYEQYF
size: many; J: TRBJ1-2; V: TRBV6-5; D: NA; DNA: TGTGCCAGCAGTTACTCGCCCCGACGGACAGCCGCTGCGGGCTACACCTTC; CDR3: CASSYSPRRTAAAGYTF
size: many; J: TRBJ1-2; V: TRBV27; D: NA; DNA: TGTGCCAGCAGCCCCCGGGCAGTAAGTGTAGAAGGCTACACCTTC; CDR3: CASSPRAVSVEGYTF
size: many; J: TRBJ1-5; V: TRBV12-3/TRBV12-4; D: NA; DNA: TGTGCCAGCAGTGCGGGGGGATATAGCAATCAGCCCCAGCATTTT; CDR3: CASSAGGYSNQPQHF
size: many; J: TRBJ2-7; V: TRBV20-1; D: TRBD2; DNA: TGCAGTGCTCCAAGCTCGGGGGGGCCCTACGAGCAGTACTTC; CDR3: CSAPSSGGPYEQYF
size: many; J: TRBJ1-2; V: TRBV29-1; D: NA; DNA: TGCAGCGCCTCGGCTGGGGCCGGCTATGGCTACACCTTC; CDR3: CSASAGAGYGYTF
size: many; J: TRBJ2-2; V: TRBV6-2/TRBV6-3; D: TRBD1; DNA: TGTGCCAGCAGTTACTCTTACACTCCGGGACAGGGCATAGCCGGGGAGCTGTTTTTT; CDR3: CASSYSYTPGQGIAGELFF
size: many; J: TRBJ1-2; V: TRBV2; D: NA; DNA: TGTGCCAGCAGCAACAGGGAGGACTATGGCTACACCTTC; CDR3: CASSNREDYGYTF
size: many; J: TRBJ2-5; V: TRBV2; D: NA; DNA: TGTGCCAGCAGAACCCCCACTAGGGAGACCCAGTACTTC; CDR3: CASRTPTRETQYF
size: NA; J: TRBJ2-7; V: TRBV4-2; D: NA; DNA: TGTGCCAGCAGCCCCTCGGGGCTGCACTACGAGCAGTACTTC; CDR3: CASSPSGLHYEQYF
size: many; J: TRBJ1-2; V: TRBV12-3/TRBV12-4; D: TRBD1; DNA: TGTGCCAGCAGCCCGTCCCAGGGGGTAGGTGGCTACACCTTC; CDR3: CASSPSQGVGGYTF
size: many; J: TRBJ2-5; V: TRBV7-8; D: NA; DNA: TGTGCCAGCAGCTTTTTTCAAGAGACCCAGTACTTC; CDR3: CASSFFQETQYF
size: few; J: TRBJ2-6; V: TRBV5-1; D: NA; DNA: TGCGCCAGCAGCTTGGGACAGAACTCTGGGGCCAACGTCCTGACTTTC; CDR3: CASSLGQNSGANVLTF